This passage covers 24 T cell receptor beta chains from one sample sequenced in a study of blood T cells in healthy people across ages. A J-beta primer mix and a sample-barcoded 5' primer were used in a second PCR of roughly 6 to 12 cycles. TCRdb passed the 5' RACE reads through MiXCR, listing each CDR3 protein once. The sample contains roughly 1,500,000 distinct CDR3 sequences, about 31% of which appear only once. Sequenced sample: blood. Source of these receptors: a young woman in good health.

This clonotype was seen a few times. This chain connects TRBV10-3 to TRBJ1-4, with TRBD1 matching over 8 bases. The CDR3 covers 14 residues. Germline CDR1 is ENHRY and CDR2 is SYGVKD. V shed 6 bases and J 6 bases; nucleotides not matched to a gene: 6. The DNA of the CDR3 is TGTGCCATCAGGGACACAGGGGGGGATGAAAAACTGTTTTTT. It encodes CAIRDTGGDEKLFF.

A remark on this clonotype: This may be a read error, as it is one base from a much larger clone. The chain joins TRBV5-1 to TRBJ1-1; D is unclear. The V gene's germline CDR1 is SGHRS and CDR2 YFSETQ. The CDR3 is 13 residues long. As DNA, the CDR3 is TGCGCCAGCGGCTTGGAGGGCGCCACTGAAGCTTTCTTT. Its translation is CASGLEGATEAFF. The complete variable domain, with remaining parts taken from reference TRBV5-1 and TRBJ1-1, reads KAGVTQTPRYLIKTRGQQVTLSCSPISGHRSVSWYQQTPGQGLQFLFEYFSETQRNKGNFPGRFSGRQFSNSRSEMNVSTLELGDSALYLCASGLEGATEAFFGQGTRLTVV.

The V gene is TRBV7-9, the J gene TRBJ2-3; TRBD2 matches 13 bases. This CDR3 contains 13 residues. The germline gives CDR1 SEHNR, CDR2 FQNEAQ (reference sequence). The CDR3 nucleotides are TGTGCGGGGGGACTAGCGGGGCCAGATACGCAGTATTTT. Its translation: CAGGLAGPDTQYF.

This clonotype has only a few counts. The chain couples TRBV27 to TRBJ2-3; D not resolved. V gave up 7 bases and J gave up 1 base, with 12 bases separating them. Germline-derived CDR1 and CDR2 are MNHEY and SMNVEV (reference sequence). The CDR3 contains 14 residues. CDR3 sequence reads: CASILLDRTDTQYF. CDR3 nucleotide sequence: TGTGCCAGCATACTCCTAGACCGCACAGATACGCAGTATTTT.

The J gene is TRBJ1-1, the V gene TRBV7-3; 7 nucleotides line up with TRBD1. With 0 bases clipped from V and 4 bases from J, the junction kept 5 bases outside the gene matches. The CDR3 is 15 residues long. Germline V gives CDR1 SGHTA, CDR2 FQGTGA. This chain's CDR3 is CASSLTRGLGTEAFF. CDR3 coding DNA: TGTGCCAGCAGCTTAACAAGGGGGCTCGGCACTGAAGCTTTCTTT.

In this sample, this clonotype turned up a few times. The chain recombines TRBV5-1 with TRBJ2-5, with 11 bases lining up with TRBD2. The J call may not be correct, given that the DNA end is closer to TRBJ2-7. CDR1 and CDR2 from the germline V gene are SGHRS and YFSETQ. The CDR3 consists of 15 residues. The CDR3 loop is CASSWGTSGLYEQYF. The CDR3 DNA reads TGCGCCAGCAGCTGGGGGACTAGCGGATTATACGAGCAGTACTTC.

V is TRBV20-1 and J is TRBJ2-5; D may match TRBD1 or TRBD2 (5 bases each). V lost 6 bases to trimming and J lost 5 bases, with 16 bases between them. From germline, CDR1 is DFQATT and CDR2 SNEGSKA (reference sequence). The CDR3 length is 13 residues. CDR3 coding DNA: TGCAGTGCCGAGGGTAGACGGGGCGAGACCCAGTACTTC. Protein: CSAEGRRGETQYF.

This clonotype was detected only a few times. V is TRBV14 and J is TRBJ2-3, with D unclear. CDR1 is SGHDN and CDR2 is FVKESK in the germline V gene. The CDR3 is 15 residues long. Trimming shortened V by 0 bases and J by 0 bases, and 7 bases separated the two germline ends. The CDR3 protein is CASSQDRVSTDTQYF. The CDR3 DNA reads as TGTGCCAGCAGCCAAGATCGAGTAAGCACAGATACGCAGTATTTT.

The chain uses TRBV4-1 and TRBJ2-7; TRBD2 is a possible D gene (5 bases). The CDR3 is made up of 15 amino acids. The V end lost 6 bases, the J end lost 0 bases, and 15 bases lay between the germline ends. Looked up from germline, CDR1 is MGHRA and CDR2 is YSYEKL. The CDR3 loop is CASSSEPTSSYEQYF. CDR3 in DNA: TGCGCCAGCAGTTCCGAACCCACTAGCTCCTACGAGCAGTACTTC.

This rearrangement joins TRBV5-1 to TRBJ2-5, with 8 bases lining up with TRBD1. This CDR3 comprises 18 residues. In germline, CDR1 is SGHRS, CDR2 YFSETQ. Unmatched junction bases numbered 16, after V lost 4 bases and J lost 2 bases. CDR3 amino acids: CASSPTRQGLRLQETQYF. DNA for the CDR3: TGCGCCAGCAGCCCTACTCGACAGGGGCTAAGGTTACAAGAGACCCAGTACTTC.

The chain is built from TRBV28 and TRBJ2-6; either TRBD1 or TRBD2 may fit D (6 bases each). The germline V gene has CDR1 MDHEN and CDR2 SYDVKM. Trimming took off 4 bases at V and 0 bases at J, with 10 bases between the two ends. The CDR3 is made up of 16 amino acids. The CDR3 region is CASSWGAISGANVLTF. The DNA for the CDR3 is TGTGCCAGCAGTTGGGGGGCAATCTCTGGGGCCAACGTCCTGACTTTC.

With respect to this clonotype: This CDR3 fails to terminate in the conserved phenylalanine or tryptophan, so it likely reflects a read error. The chain employs TRBV10-3 and TRBJ1-2; no firm D call. Between the trimmed V and J ends, which lost 2 bases and 2 bases, there was a span of 6 bases. The CDR3 consists of 13 residues. Germline assignment: CDR1 ENHRY and CDR2 SYGVKD. The CDR3 DNA sequence: TGTGCCATCAGTGAGACTGAGAACTATGGCTACACCTAC. This gives the protein CAISETENYGYTY.

This clonotype was seen more than once but under ten times. The rearrangement uses TRBV28 and TRBJ1-1, with D possibly matching TRBD1 (5 bases). CDR1 is MDHEN, CDR2 SYDVKM, per germline. Trimming took 5 bases from V and 4 from J, leaving 17 bases between them. The CDR3 is made up of 15 amino acids. The DNA of the CDR3 is TGTGCCAGCAGTCCCTACAGAGGGGTAAGCACTGAAGCTTTCTTT. This codes for CASSPYRGVSTEAFF.

This clonotype showed up just a few times. This chain uses TRBV4-1 with TRBJ2-1; tentatively, D is TRBD2 (5 bases). The CDR3 runs to 16 residues. V was pared by 2 bases and J by 4 bases, with 15 bases between. Germline values: CDR1 MGHRA, CDR2 YSYEKL. CDR3 protein: CASSQTDFGLYNEQFF. CDR3 sequence (DNA): TGCGCCAGCAGCCAAACGGACTTTGGGCTTTACAATGAGCAGTTCTTC.

Worth noting for this clonotype: Since a much larger clone is just one base distant, this may be a read error. The J gene is TRBJ2-1, the V gene TRBV5-1; D may be TRBD2 (6 bases). The length of the CDR3 is 16 residues. The V gene lost 5 bases and the J gene lost 9 bases, with 24 bases spanning the gap. Per germline, CDR1 SGHRS and CDR2 YFSETQ. Here the CDR3 reads CASRPDPGGSGSEQFF. The CDR3 DNA reads as TGCGCCAGCAGACCCGACCCTGGGGGGTCGGGGAGTGAGCAGTTCTTC. The full variable domain, with the rest looked up from reference TRBV5-1 and TRBJ2-1, is KAGVTQTPRYLIKTRGQQVTLSCSPISGHRSVSWYQQTPGQGLQFLFEYFSETQRNKGNFPGRFSGRQFSNSRSEMNVSTLELGDSALYLCASRPDPGGSGSEQFFGPGTRLTVL.

The gene calls are TRBV11-2 and TRBJ2-3; 9 positions agree with TRBD2. The CDR3 consists of 16 residues. V was pared by 6 bases and J by 4 bases, with 11 bases of the junction left unmatched. The V gene's germline CDR1 is SGHAT and CDR2 FQNNGV. CDR3 DNA sequence: TGTGCCAGCAGGCAGGGACTAGCCAGGGACCCAGATACGCAGTATTTT. This gives the protein CASRQGLARDPDTQYF.

Concerning this clonotype: This may be a read error: a much more frequent sequence differs by one nucleotide. This rearrangement joins TRBV10-3 to TRBJ2-2, with D hard to call. The V and J ends lost 11 bases and 4 bases respectively, with 17 bases between them. This CDR3 has 14 amino acids. Per germline, CDR1 ENHRY and CDR2 SYGVKD. The CDR3 sequence: CAEPPETSTGELFF. DNA for the CDR3: TGTGCCGAACCTCCAGAGACGAGCACCGGGGAGCTGTTTTTT.

This clonotype has just a few counts. The chain uses TRBV7-2 and TRBJ2-1; 10 bases align to TRBD2. The germline V gene has CDR1 SGHTA and CDR2 FQGNSA. The CDR3 has 16 residues. The V segment lost 1 base and the J segment 8 bases; nucleotides outside the gene matches: 8. The CDR3 DNA is TGTGCCAGCAGCTTAGTCACTCTAGCGGGAGCCCATGAGCAGTTCTTC. Amino acids: CASSLVTLAGAHEQFF.

The sample holds one count of this clonotype. The V call is TRBV14, the J call TRBJ1-4; no clear D gene. From germline, CDR1 is SGHDN and CDR2 FVKESK. V was clipped by 4 bases and J by 7 bases, with 10 bases between them. The length of the CDR3 is 13 residues. The CDR3 spells CASSRSPAEKLFF. CDR3 DNA sequence: TGTGCCAGCAGCCGATCCCCTGCTGAAAAACTGTTTTTT.

The CDR3 sequence: CASRDLGEATEAFF. The CDR3 nucleotides read TGTGCCAGCAGAGATTTGGGGGAGGCCACTGAAGCTTTCTTT. The rearrangement links TRBV5-4 to TRBJ1-1, with a possible D match to TRBD1 (5 bases). The CDR3 loop spans 14 amino acids. Germline CDR1 is SGHNT and CDR2 is YYREEE (reference sequence). V gave up 5 bases and J gave up 4 bases, with 15 bases separating them.

About this clonotype: Compared with germline, one end of the junction differs, possibly owing to a read error. DNA of the CDR3: TGTACCAGCGGCTGGGATGAGCAGTTCTTC. It codes for CTSGWDEQFF. This chain connects TRBV27 to TRBJ2-1; perhaps TRBD2 as D (5 bases). The V gene's germline CDR1 is MNHEY and CDR2 SMNVEV (reference sequence). The CDR3 has 10 residues.

V is TRBV27 and J is TRBJ2-1, with D tentatively TRBD2 (7 bases). The germline V and J ends were trimmed by 4 bases and 6 bases, with 19 bases remaining between them. The germline V gene encodes CDR1 MNHEY and CDR2 SMNVEV (reference sequence). CDR3 size: 16 residues. As DNA, the CDR3 is TGTGCCAGCAGTTCAGTAGGGGGGGCCGGACCCAATGAGCAGTTCTTC. Residues: CASSSVGGAGPNEQFF.

J is TRBJ2-5 and V is TRBV6-5, with 11 bases aligning to TRBD2. The J segment lost 7 bases and the V segment lost 0 bases, leaving 7 bases of the junction unmatched. Germline CDR1 is MNHEY and CDR2 is SVGAGI. The CDR3 is 16 residues long. The CDR3 loop is CASSYSVAGGPGTQYF. CDR3 coding DNA: TGTGCCAGCAGTTACTCGGTAGCGGGGGGGCCTGGGACCCAGTACTTC.

This clonotype was detected only once. J is TRBJ2-2 and V is TRBV7-9; 14 bases fit TRBD2. Germline V CDR1 and CDR2: SEHNR, FQNEAQ (reference sequence). CDR3 size: 18 residues. Trimming cost V 5 bases and J 6 bases; bases outside gene matches: 11. CDR3 protein: CASSTGTSGSGEAGELFF. In DNA, the CDR3 is TGTGCCAGCAGCACCGGGACTAGCGGGAGTGGCGAGGCCGGGGAGCTGTTTTTT. Drawing the rest from reference TRBV7-9 and TRBJ2-2, the complete variable domain is DTGVSQNPRHKITKRGQNVTFRCDPISEHNRLYWYRQTLGQGPEFLTYFQNEAQLEKSRLLSDRFSAERPKGSFSTLEIQRTEQGDSAMYLCASSTGTSGSGEAGELFFGEGSRLTVL.